This record concerns one TCR beta chain sequence. CDR3 length: 15 amino acids. The germline V gene has CDR1 MNHNY and CDR2 SVGAGI (reference sequence). J gave up 7 bases and V 6 bases, and 11 bases lay outside the gene matches. This record belongs to a study of graft-versus-host responses after intestinal transplantation. The overall study: Those transplanted obtained multivisceral, liver-intestinal, or isolated intestinal grafts.

Sequenced by immunoSEQ multiplex PCR; TCRdb stores in-frame clones only, minus some. This sample has over 45,000 clones, with 70% to 90% found just once. V and J are TRBV6-6 and TRBJ2-1, with TRBD2 identical over 8 bases. The receptor's source is a human patient who received an intestinal transplant, so some T cells may come from the graft donor. The source material was PBMCs, sampled 26 days after transplant. CDR3 DNA: TGTGCCAGCAGCCCTATTAGCGGGGATGGAAATGAGCAGTTCTTC. Amino acid sequence: CASSPISGDGNEQFF.